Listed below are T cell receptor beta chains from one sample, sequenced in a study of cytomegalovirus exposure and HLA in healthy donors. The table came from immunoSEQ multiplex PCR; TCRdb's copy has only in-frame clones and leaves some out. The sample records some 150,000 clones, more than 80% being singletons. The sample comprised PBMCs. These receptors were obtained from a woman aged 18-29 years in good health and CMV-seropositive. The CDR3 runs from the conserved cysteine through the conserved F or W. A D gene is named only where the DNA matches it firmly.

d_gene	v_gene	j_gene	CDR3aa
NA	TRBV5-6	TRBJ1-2	CASSLSTERLTYGYTF
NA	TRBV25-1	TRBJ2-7	CASSESTGLKTYEQYF
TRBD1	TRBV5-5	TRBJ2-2	CASSFRDRPGELFF
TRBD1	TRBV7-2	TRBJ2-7	CASSFFPGQAYEQYF
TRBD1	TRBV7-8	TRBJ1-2	CASSLDWTGGNYGYTF
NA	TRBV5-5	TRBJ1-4	CASSLPDRNEKLFF
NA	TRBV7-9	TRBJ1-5	CASSSIQNLQHF
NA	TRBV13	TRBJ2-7	CASSLVSQGPYEQYF
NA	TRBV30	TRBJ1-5	CAWGPGVDQPQHF
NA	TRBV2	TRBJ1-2	CASVTPWGVGGYTF
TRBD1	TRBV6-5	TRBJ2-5	CASRGGLQETQYF
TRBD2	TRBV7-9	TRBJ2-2	CASSTRTSGPTGELFF
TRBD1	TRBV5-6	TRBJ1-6	CASSKGGGSLLNSPLHF
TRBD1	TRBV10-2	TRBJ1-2	CASTGTANYGYTF
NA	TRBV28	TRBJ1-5	CASRWVTTDQPQHF
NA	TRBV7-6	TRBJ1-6	CASSLESGGVTFNSPLHF
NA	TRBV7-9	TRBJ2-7	CASSLAPGYEQYF
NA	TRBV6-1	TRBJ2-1	CASRDSSYNEQFF
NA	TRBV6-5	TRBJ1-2	CASSSADGYTF
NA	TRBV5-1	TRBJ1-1	CASSLDGRIMNTEAFF
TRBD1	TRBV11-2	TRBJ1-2	CASSLEAGTGFRYGYTF
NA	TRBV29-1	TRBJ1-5	CSVATGEHQPQHF
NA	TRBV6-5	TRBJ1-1	CASSYVGLAEAFF
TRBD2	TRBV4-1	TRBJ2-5	CASSQELTSGLRETQYF
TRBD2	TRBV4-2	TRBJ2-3	CASSLQTSSVTSGRSDTQYF
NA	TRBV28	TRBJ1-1	CASKKGGDTEAFF
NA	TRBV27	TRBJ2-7	CASSVLGGSYEQYF
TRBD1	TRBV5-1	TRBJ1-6	CASSAQGAKNSPLHF
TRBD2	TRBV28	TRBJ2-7	CASRSSGGAGYF
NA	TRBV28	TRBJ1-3	CASSLLVRGTGNTIYF
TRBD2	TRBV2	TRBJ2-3	CASSTTGGGITDTQYF
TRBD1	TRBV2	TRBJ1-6	CASSETAGQGTTPNSPLHF
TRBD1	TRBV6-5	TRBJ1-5	CASRRTGRNQPQHF